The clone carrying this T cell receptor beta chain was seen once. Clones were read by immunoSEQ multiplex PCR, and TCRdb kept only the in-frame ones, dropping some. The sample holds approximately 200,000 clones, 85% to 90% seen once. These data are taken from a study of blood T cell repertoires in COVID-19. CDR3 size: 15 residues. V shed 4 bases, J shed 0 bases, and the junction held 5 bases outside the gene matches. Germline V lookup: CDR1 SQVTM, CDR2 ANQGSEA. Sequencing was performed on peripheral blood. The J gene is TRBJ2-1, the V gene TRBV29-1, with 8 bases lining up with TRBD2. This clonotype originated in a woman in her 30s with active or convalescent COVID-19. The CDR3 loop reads CSVGLGLASYNEQFF. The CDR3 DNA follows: TGCAGCGTTGGGTTAGGACTAGCCTCCTACAATGAGCAGTTCTTC.